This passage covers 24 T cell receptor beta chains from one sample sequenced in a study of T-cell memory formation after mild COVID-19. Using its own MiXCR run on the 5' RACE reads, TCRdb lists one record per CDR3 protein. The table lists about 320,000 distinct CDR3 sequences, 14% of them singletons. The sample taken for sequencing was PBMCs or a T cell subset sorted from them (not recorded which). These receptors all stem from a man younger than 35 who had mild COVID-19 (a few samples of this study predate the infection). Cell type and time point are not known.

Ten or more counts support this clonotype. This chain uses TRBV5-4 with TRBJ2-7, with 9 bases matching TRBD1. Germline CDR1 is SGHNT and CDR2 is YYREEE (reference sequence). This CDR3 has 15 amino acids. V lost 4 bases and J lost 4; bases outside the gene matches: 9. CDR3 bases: TGTGCCAGCAGCCTACCTGGGACAGGGACATACGAGCAGTACTTC. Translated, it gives CASSLPGTGTYEQYF.

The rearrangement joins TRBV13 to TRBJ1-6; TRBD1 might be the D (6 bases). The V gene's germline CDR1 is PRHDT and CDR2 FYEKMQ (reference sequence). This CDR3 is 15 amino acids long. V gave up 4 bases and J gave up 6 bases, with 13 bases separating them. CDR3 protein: CASSSEQGRNSPLHF. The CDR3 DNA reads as TGTGCCAGCAGCTCCGAACAGGGACGTAATTCACCCCTCCACTTT.

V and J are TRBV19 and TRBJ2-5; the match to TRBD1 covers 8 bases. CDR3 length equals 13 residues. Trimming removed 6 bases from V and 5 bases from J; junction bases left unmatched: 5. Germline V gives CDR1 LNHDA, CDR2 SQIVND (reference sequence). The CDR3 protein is CASRWRTGETQYF. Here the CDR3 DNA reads TGTGCCAGTAGATGGAGGACAGGGGAGACCCAGTACTTC.

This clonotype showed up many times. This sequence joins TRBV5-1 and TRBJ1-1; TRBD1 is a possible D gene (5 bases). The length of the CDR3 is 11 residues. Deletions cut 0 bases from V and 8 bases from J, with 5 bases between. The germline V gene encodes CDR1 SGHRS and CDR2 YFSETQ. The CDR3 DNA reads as TGCGCCAGCAGCTTGGAGGGGGAAGCTTTCTTT. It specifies CASSLEGEAFF.

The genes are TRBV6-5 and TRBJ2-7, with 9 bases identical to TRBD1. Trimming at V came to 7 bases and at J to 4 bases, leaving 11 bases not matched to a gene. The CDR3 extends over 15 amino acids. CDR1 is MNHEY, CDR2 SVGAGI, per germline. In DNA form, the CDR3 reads TGTGCCAGCACTATATCGGTAGGGACAGGGTACGAGCAGTACTTC. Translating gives CASTISVGTGYEQYF.

The DNA of the CDR3 is TGTGCCAGCAGCGTCGGACGGGACGGCTACACCTTC. Its protein product is CASSVGRDGYTF. The chain joins TRBV7-9 to TRBJ1-2; a possible D gene is TRBD1 (5 bases). The CDR3 runs 12 residues. Between the trimmed V and J ends, which lost 5 bases and 8 bases, there was a span of 12 bases. Germline values: CDR1 SEHNR, CDR2 FQNEAQ (reference sequence).

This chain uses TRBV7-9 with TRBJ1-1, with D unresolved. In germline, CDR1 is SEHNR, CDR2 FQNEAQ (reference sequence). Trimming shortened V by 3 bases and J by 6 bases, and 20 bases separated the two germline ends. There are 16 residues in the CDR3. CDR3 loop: CASSFGSREPGAEAFF. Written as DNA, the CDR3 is TGTGCCAGCAGCTTCGGGTCTCGGGAGCCTGGGGCTGAAGCTTTCTTT. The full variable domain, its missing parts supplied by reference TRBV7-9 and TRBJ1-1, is DTGVSQNPRHKITKRGQNVTFRCDPISEHNRLYWYRQTLGQGPEFLTYFQNEAQLEKSRLLSDRFSAERPKGSFSTLEIQRTEQGDSAMYLCASSFGSREPGAEAFFGQGTRLTVV.

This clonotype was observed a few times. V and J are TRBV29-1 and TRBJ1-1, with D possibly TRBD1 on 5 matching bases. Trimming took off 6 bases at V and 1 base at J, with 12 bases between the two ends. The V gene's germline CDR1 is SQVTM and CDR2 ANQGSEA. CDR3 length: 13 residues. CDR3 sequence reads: CSVQRTQNTEAFF. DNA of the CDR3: TGCAGCGTCCAAAGGACACAGAACACTGAAGCTTTCTTT.

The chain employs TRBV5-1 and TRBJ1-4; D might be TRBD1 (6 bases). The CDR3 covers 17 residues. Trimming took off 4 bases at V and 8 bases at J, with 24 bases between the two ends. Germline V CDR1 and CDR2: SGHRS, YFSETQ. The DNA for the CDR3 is TGCGCCAGCAGCACACGGTCCGGGGGCCCAATCCGGGAAAAACTGTTTTTT. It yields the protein CASSTRSGGPIREKLFF.

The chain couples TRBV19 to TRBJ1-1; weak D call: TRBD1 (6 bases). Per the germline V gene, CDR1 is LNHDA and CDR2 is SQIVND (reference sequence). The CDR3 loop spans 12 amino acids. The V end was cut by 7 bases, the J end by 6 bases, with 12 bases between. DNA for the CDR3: TGTGCCAGTATTGCTGGGGGCCCTGAAGCTTTCTTT. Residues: CASIAGGPEAFF.

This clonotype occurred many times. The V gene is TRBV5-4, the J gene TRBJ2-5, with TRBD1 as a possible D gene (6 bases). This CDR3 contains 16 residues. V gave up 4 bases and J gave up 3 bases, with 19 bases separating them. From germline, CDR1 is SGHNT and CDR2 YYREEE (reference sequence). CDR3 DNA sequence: TGTGCCAGCAGCCCGCGCGGACAGCAATCTAAAGAGACCCAGTACTTC. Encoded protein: CASSPRGQQSKETQYF.

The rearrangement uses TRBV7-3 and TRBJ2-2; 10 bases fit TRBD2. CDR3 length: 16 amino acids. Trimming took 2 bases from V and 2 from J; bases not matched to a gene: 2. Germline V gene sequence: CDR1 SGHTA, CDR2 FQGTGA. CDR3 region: CASSLLAGGNTGELFF. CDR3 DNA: TGTGCCAGCAGCTTATTAGCGGGGGGAAACACCGGGGAGCTGTTTTTT.

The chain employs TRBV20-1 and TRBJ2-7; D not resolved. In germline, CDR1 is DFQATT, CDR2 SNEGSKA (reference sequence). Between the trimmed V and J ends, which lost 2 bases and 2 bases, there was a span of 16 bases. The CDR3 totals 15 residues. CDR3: CSARKWAVLTYEQYF. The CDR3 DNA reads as TGCAGTGCTAGAAAATGGGCAGTCCTCACCTACGAGCAGTACTTC.

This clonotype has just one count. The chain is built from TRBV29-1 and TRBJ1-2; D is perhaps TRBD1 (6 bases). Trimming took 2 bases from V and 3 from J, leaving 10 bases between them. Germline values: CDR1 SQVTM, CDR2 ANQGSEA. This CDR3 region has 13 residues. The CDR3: CSVERGAYYGYTF. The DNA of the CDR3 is TGCAGCGTTGAACGGGGGGCATACTATGGCTACACCTTC.

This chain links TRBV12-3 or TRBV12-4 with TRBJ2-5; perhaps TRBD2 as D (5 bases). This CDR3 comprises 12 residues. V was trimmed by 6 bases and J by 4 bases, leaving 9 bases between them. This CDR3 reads CASRIGVETQYF. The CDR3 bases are TGTGCCAGCAGGATCGGGGTAGAGACCCAGTACTTC.

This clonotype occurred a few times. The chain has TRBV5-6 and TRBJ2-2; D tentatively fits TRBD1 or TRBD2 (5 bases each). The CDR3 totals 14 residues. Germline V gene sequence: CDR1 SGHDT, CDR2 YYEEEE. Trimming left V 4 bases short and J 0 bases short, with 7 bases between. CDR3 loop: CASSEGPNTGELFF. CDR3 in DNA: TGTGCCAGCAGCGAGGGACCGAACACCGGGGAGCTGTTTTTT.

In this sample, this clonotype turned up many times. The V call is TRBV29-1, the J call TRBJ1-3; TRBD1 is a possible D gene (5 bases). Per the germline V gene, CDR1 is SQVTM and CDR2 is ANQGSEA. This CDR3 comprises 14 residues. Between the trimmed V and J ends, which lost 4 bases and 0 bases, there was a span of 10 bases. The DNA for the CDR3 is TGCAGCGTTGCCCAGGGCCACTCTGGAAACACCATATATTTT. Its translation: CSVAQGHSGNTIYF. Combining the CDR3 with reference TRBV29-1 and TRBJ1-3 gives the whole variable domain SAVISQKPSRDICQRGTSLTIQCQVDSQVTMMFWYRQQPGQSLTLIATANQGSEATYESGFVIDKFPISRPNLTFSTLTVSNMSPEDSSIYLCSVAQGHSGNTIYFGEGSWLTVV.

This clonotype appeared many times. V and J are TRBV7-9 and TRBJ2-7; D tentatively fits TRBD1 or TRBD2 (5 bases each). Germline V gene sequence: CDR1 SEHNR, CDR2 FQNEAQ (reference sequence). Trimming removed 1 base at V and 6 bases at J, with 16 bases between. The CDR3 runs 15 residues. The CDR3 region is CASSLVRGPLGEQYV. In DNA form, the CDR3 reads TGTGCCAGCAGCTTAGTTAGGGGCCCACTAGGCGAGCAGTACGTC.

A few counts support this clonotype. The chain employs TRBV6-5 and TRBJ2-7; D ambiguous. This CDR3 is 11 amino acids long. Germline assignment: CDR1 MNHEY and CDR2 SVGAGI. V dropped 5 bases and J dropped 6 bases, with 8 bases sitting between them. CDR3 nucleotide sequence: TGTGCCAGCAGTATATGGTTCGAGCAGTACGTC. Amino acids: CASSIWFEQYV.

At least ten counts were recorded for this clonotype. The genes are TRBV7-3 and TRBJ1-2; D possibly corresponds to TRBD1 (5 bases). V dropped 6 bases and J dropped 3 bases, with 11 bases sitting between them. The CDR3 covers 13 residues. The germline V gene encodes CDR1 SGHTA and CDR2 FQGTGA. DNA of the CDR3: TGTGCCAGCAGACGGGGCTTAGACTATGGCTACACCTTC. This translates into CASRRGLDYGYTF.

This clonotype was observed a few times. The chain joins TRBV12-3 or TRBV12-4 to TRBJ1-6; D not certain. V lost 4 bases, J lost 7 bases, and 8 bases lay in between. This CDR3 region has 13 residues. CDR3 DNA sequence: TGTGCCAGCAGTTATGGGAGGAATTCACCCCTCCACTTT. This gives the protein CASSYGRNSPLHF.

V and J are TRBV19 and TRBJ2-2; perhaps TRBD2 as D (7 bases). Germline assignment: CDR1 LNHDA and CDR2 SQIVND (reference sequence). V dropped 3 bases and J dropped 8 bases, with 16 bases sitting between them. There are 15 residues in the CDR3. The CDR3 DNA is TGTGCCAGTAGTATGCGGGGGCCGTCTCCTGGGGAGCTGTTTTTT. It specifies CASSMRGPSPGELFF. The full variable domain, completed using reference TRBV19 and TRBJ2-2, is DGGITQSPKYLFRKEGQNVTLSCEQNLNHDAMYWYRQDPGQGLRLIYYSQIVNDFQKGDIAEGYSVSREKKESFPLTVTSAQKNPTAFYLCASSMRGPSPGELFFGEGSRLTVL.

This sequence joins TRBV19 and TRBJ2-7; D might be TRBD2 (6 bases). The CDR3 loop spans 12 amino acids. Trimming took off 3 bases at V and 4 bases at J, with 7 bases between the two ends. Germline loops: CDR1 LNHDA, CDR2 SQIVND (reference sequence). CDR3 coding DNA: TGTGCCAGTAGTATGCGGGGATACGAGCAGTACTTC. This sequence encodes CASSMRGYEQYF.

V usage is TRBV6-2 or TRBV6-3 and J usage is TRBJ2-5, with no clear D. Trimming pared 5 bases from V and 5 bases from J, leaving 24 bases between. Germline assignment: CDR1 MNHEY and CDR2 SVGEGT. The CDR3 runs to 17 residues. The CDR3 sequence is CASSPFPGQIVGETQYF. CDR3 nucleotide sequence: TGTGCCAGCAGTCCGTTTCCGGGTCAAATCGTTGGGGAGACCCAGTACTTC.